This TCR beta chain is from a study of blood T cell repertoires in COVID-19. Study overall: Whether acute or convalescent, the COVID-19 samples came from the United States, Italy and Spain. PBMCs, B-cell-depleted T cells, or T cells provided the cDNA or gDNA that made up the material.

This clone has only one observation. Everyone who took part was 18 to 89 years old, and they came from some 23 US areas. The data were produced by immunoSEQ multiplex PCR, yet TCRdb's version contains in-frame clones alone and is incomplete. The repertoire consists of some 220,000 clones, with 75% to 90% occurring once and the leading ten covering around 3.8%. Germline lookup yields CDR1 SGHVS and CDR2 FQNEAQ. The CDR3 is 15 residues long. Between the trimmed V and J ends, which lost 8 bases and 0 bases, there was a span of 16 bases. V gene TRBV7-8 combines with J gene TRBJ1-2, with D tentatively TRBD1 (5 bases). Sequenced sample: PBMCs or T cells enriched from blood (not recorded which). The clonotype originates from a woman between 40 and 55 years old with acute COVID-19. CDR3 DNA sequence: TGTGCCAGCTCCGCCGGGACTTCGACTAACTATGGCTACACCTTC. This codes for CASSAGTSTNYGYTF.